The 7 T cell receptor beta chains reported below all come from one sample, sequenced in a study of cytomegalovirus exposure and HLA in healthy donors. Primers for the PCR totalled 60 Vbeta and 13 Jbeta. Profiling relied on immunoSEQ multiplex PCR, and the TCRdb table lists in-frame clones only, not all of them. The repertoire holds approximately 180,000 clones, over 70% seen once, with approximately 1.5% in the top ten. The specimen sequenced was PBMCs. These receptors were obtained from a woman aged 25 to 39 in good health and CMV-seropositive.

CDR3 protein: CASSPTGGPVETQYF. In DNA form, the CDR3 reads TGTGCCAGCAGCCCTACAGGGGGCCCCGTGGAGACCCAGTACTTC. The genes are TRBV7-9 and TRBJ2-5; 9 bases agree with TRBD1. V lost 5 bases and J lost 5; bases outside the gene matches: 9. This CDR3 has 15 amino acids. CDR1 SEHNR and CDR2 FQNEAQ come from the germline V gene (reference sequence). The variable domain in full, completed from reference TRBV7-9 and TRBJ2-5, reads DTGVSQNPRHKITKRGQNVTFRCDPISEHNRLYWYRQTLGQGPEFLTYFQNEAQLEKSRLLSDRFSAERPKGSFSTLEIQRTEQGDSAMYLCASSPTGGPVETQYFGPGTRLLVL.

The chain recombines TRBV4-1 with TRBJ2-7, with 9 positions matching TRBD2. Germline V gene lookup returns CDR1 MGHRA and CDR2 YSYEKL. The J segment lost 3 bases and the V segment lost 1 base, leaving 7 bases of the junction unmatched. CDR3 length equals 16 residues. CDR3 in amino acids: CASSQVLAGIDYEQYF. In DNA, the CDR3 is TGCGCCAGCAGCCAAGTTCTAGCGGGGATTGACTACGAGCAGTACTTC.

CDR3 region: CASSLEQDYNEQFF. In DNA, the CDR3 is TGTGCCAGCAGCTTAGAACAAGACTACAATGAGCAGTTCTTC. The chain is built from TRBV7-9 and TRBJ2-1; no clear D. In germline, CDR1 is SEHNR, CDR2 FQNEAQ (reference sequence). Deletions cut 1 base from V and 3 bases from J, with 7 bases between. This CDR3 has 14 residues. Full variable domain (outside the CDR3, taken from reference TRBV7-9 and TRBJ2-1): DTGVSQNPRHKITKRGQNVTFRCDPISEHNRLYWYRQTLGQGPEFLTYFQNEAQLEKSRLLSDRFSAERPKGSFSTLEIQRTEQGDSAMYLCASSLEQDYNEQFFGPGTRLTVL.

J is TRBJ1-2 and V is TRBV2; 7 positions agree with TRBD1. The V segment lost 6 bases and the J segment 8 bases; nucleotides outside the gene matches: 9. The CDR3 is made up of 13 amino acids. Germline CDR1 reads SNHLY; CDR2 reads FYNNEI. CDR3 region: CASSSEGGGGYTF. CDR3 in DNA: TGTGCCAGCAGCTCCGAAGGGGGCGGGGGCTACACCTTC.

This clone has a handful of counts. The gene calls are TRBV4-2 and TRBJ2-7; TRBD2 matches at 11 bases. In germline, CDR1 is LGHNA, CDR2 YNFKEQ. V shed 6 bases, J shed 0 bases, and the junction held 7 bases outside the gene matches. CDR3 length: 16 amino acids. CDR3 DNA sequence: TGTGCCAGCAGTCCCTCACTAGCGGGAGACTCCTACGAGCAGTACTTC. This sequence encodes CASSPSLAGDSYEQYF.

The chain couples TRBV7-8 to TRBJ2-1; 7 bases agree with TRBD2. Germline CDR1 SGHVS, CDR2 FQNEAQ. The CDR3 covers 15 residues. After removal of 3 bases from V and 5 bases from J, the junction contained 7 bases not matched to a gene. The CDR3 loop is CASSFPSLADNEQFF. CDR3 nucleotides: TGTGCCAGCAGCTTTCCCAGTCTAGCGGACAATGAGCAGTTCTTC.

This chain uses TRBV7-9 with TRBJ2-7; TRBD1 aligns across 9 bases. The length of the CDR3 is 14 residues. J was trimmed by 7 bases and V by 5 bases; bases with no gene match: 9. Per the germline V gene, CDR1 is SEHNR and CDR2 is FQNEAQ (reference sequence). The chain's CDR3 is CASSLTGGAGEQYF. CDR3 nucleotides: TGTGCCAGCAGCCTAACAGGGGGCGCGGGGGAGCAGTACTTC.